The 5 T cell receptor beta chains presented below share a single source sample, sequenced in a study of technical replicates of blood from a handful of donors. Sequenced by immunoSEQ multiplex PCR; TCRdb stores in-frame clones only, minus some. The sample yields approximately 76,000 clones, approximately 86% seen once. Sequenced sample: PBMCs. Receptor source: a human donor in good health. Some clones in this sample may be carry-over from other donors' samples.

The chain links TRBV5-1 to TRBJ2-3; the D gene is possibly TRBD2 (7 bases). V lost 0 bases to trimming and J lost 4 bases, with 15 bases between them. CDR1 is SGHRS, CDR2 YFSETQ, per germline. The CDR3 loop spans 16 amino acids. CDR3: CASSLGSGGGADTQYF. In DNA form, the CDR3 reads TGCGCCAGCAGCTTGGGATCGGGGGGCGGAGCAGATACGCAGTATTTT.

This chain connects TRBV5-6 to TRBJ1-5; possible D gene TRBD1, 6 bases. CDR3 size: 16 residues. The V and J ends lost 1 base and 0 bases respectively, with 11 bases between them. Germline-derived CDR1 and CDR2 are SGHDT and YYEEEE. The chain's CDR3 is CASSLFGQTSNQPQHF. CDR3 bases: TGTGCCAGCAGCTTGTTTGGACAGACTAGCAATCAGCCCCAGCATTTT.

The rearrangement links TRBV7-2 to TRBJ2-1; 12 positions match TRBD2. Trimming removed 5 bases from V and 8 bases from J; junction bases left unmatched: 7. This CDR3 comprises 15 residues. CDR1 is SGHTA and CDR2 is FQGNSA in the germline V gene. CDR3 nucleotides: TGTGCCAGCAGCCCGCTAGCGGGAGGGCCCCATGAGCAGTTCTTC. This sequence encodes CASSPLAGGPHEQFF.

The V call is TRBV27, the J call TRBJ1-5; possible D gene TRBD1, 6 bases. The ends were cut back, 2 bases at V and 1 base at J, with 9 bases in the middle. In germline, CDR1 is MNHEY, CDR2 SMNVEV (reference sequence). This CDR3 spans 15 amino acids. The CDR3 sequence: CASSLGTGSNQPQHF. In nucleotides, the CDR3 is TGTGCCAGCAGTTTAGGAACAGGGAGCAATCAGCCCCAGCATTTT.

This chain's CDR3 is CASSFPRGGRSGELFF. DNA of the CDR3: TGCGCCAGCAGCTTCCCTCGAGGGGGCAGGTCCGGGGAGCTGTTTTTT. The gene calls are TRBV4-1 and TRBJ2-2; 7 bases line up with TRBD1. Losses at the gene ends were 5 bases for V and 6 bases for J; bases not matched to a gene: 12. Germline CDR1 MGHRA, CDR2 YSYEKL. The CDR3 extends over 16 amino acids.